Sequencing of this T cell receptor beta chain was carried out in a study of Ad26.COV2.S vaccination and SARS-CoV-2 variants. Study-wide findings and caveats: Researchers reported similar non-spike TCR breadth in vaccine and placebo recipients.

The CDR3 totals 14 residues. The V gene's germline CDR1 is SGHDN and CDR2 FVKESK. The V end lost 4 bases, the J end lost 4 bases, and 13 bases lay between the germline ends. Stated treatment: over 15 received Ad26.COV2.S at low or high dose, single or two shots; about 5 received placebo; per-sample allocation not given. Collection of samples fell on day 63 after the first vaccine or placebo injection. Immunization relied on an Ad26 vector, which expressed Wuhan-strain SARS-CoV-2 spike. About this clone: Antigen specificity is unknown.

Sequenced by immunoSEQ multiplex PCR; TCRdb stores in-frame clones only, minus some. The sample has a few hundred thousand clones, under 90% seen once. This sequence was found in a person between 18 and 60 years old who received the Ad26.COV2.S COVID-19 vaccine or a placebo. The source material was peripheral blood, sampled in a trial of Ad26.COV2.S vaccine versus placebo. The chain joins TRBV14 to TRBJ1-2; D is perhaps TRBD1 (5 bases). The CDR3 bases are TGTGCCAGCAGCCCAATCGACAGCATCTATGGCTACACCTTC. It specifies CASSPIDSIYGYTF.